The 5 T cell receptor beta chains given below trace back to one sample, sequenced in a study of T cells and copy number aberrations in small-cell lung cancer. Sequencing used immunoSEQ multiplex PCR; TCRdb keeps in-frame clones, though not all of them. Of about 900 clones listed, about 94% were seen once; the top ten hold about 2.1%. The sequenced sample consisted of tumor tissue. All receptors come from a woman between 50 and 59 years old with small cell lung cancer.

The chain is built from TRBV6-5 and TRBJ1-5, with 10 positions matching TRBD1. The V and J ends lost 4 bases and 6 bases, in that order; junction bases with no gene match: 3. Germline V CDR1 and CDR2: MNHEY, SVGAGI. CDR3 length equals 14 residues. The CDR3 is CASSSGTGVQPQHF. CDR3 DNA sequence: TGTGCCAGCAGTTCCGGGACAGGGGTTCAGCCCCAGCATTTT.

The rearrangement links TRBV4-1 to TRBJ1-1; TRBD1 agrees at 7 bases. Germline V gene data show CDR1 as MGHRA and CDR2 as YSYEKL. The CDR3 length is 17 residues. The ends lost 4 bases at V and 3 bases at J; junction bases unmatched: 14. CDR3 sequence (DNA): TGCGCCAGCAGCCTTTACTGGACAGGAGGGGAGGACACTGAAGCTTTCTTT. It is translated as CASSLYWTGGEDTEAFF.

V and J are TRBV30 and TRBJ1-5; D gene uncertain. Trimming took off 0 bases at V and 11 bases at J, with 17 bases between the two ends. In germline, CDR1 is GTSNPN, CDR2 SVGIG (reference sequence). The CDR3 has 14 residues. CDR3: CAWSVPPSNRAQHF. CDR3 nucleotide sequence: TGTGCCTGGAGTGTACCCCCATCGAATAGGGCCCAGCATTTT.

The V call is TRBV27, the J call TRBJ2-1, with D unclear. V was trimmed by 5 bases and J by 0 bases, leaving 14 bases between them. This CDR3 has 16 amino acids. CDR1 is MNHEY, CDR2 SMNVEV, per germline (reference sequence). The CDR3 region is CASSPRDWPSYNEQFF. DNA for the CDR3: TGTGCCAGCAGTCCGCGAGACTGGCCCTCCTACAATGAGCAGTTCTTC.

The chain combines TRBV5-1 with TRBJ2-7, with 8 nucleotides matching TRBD1. V dropped 8 bases and J dropped 7; count of bases not matched to a gene: 11. Germline loops: CDR1 SGHRS, CDR2 YFSETQ. This CDR3 region has 13 residues. CDR3 amino acids: CASSPGGPGEQYF. For the CDR3, the DNA is TGCGCCAGTAGCCCAGGGGGCCCCGGGGAGCAGTACTTC.